This T cell receptor beta chain is from a study of T cells in Graves' hyperthyroidism and ophthalmopathy. Findings of the study overall: Stable hyperthyroidism was separated from ophthalmopathy by a model based on 13 V-J features.

Amplification targeted TCR beta CDR3 regions from RNA transcripts. The HTBI primer set was used in a first-round RT-PCR of the TCR CDR3. TCRdb redid the calling of the multiplex PCR reads with MiXCR, one entry per CDR3 protein. The sample includes about 640,000 distinct CDR3 sequences, roughly 20% of them seen just once. Patients were excluded for uncontrolled infection, other autoimmune disease, pregnancy or lactation. Thyroid ultrasound, orbital computed tomography, clinical symptoms, and serum thyroxine and TRAb underpinned diagnoses. In regard to this clonotype: The antigen is unknown.

The sequence came from a man aged 25-40 years with Graves' ophthalmopathy. Sequencing used blood.

The CDR3 nucleotides read TGCGCCAGCAGCTTATGGGCGGGAATAGAGGAGACCCAGTACTTC. Translation gives CASSLWAGIEETQYF. The chain has TRBV5-1 and TRBJ2-5; D is possibly TRBD2 (6 bases). CDR1 is SGHRS and CDR2 is YFSETQ in the germline V gene. V was trimmed by 2 bases and J by 5 bases, leaving 16 bases between them. The CDR3 loop spans 15 amino acids.